This T cell receptor (beta chain) stems from a study of blood T cell repertoires in COVID-19. Study in general: Acute and convalescent COVID-19 samples came from the United States, Italy and Spain.

Sequenced by immunoSEQ multiplex PCR; TCRdb stores in-frame clones only, minus some. The sample lists under 30,000 clones; 65% to 90% were seen once. The sample taken for sequencing was peripheral blood. This receptor was identified in a human donor in a cohort sampled during active COVID-19.

CDR3 sequence reads: CASSRKGEGSYEQYF. CDR3 bases: TGTGCCAGCAGCCGAAAAGGGGAAGGGTCCTACGAGCAGTACTTC. The rearrangement joins TRBV3-1 (or the pseudogene TRBV3-2) to TRBJ2-7, with TRBD1 as a possible D gene (5 bases). Trimming cost V 4 bases and J 1 base, with 14 bases left between them. The V gene's germline CDR1 is LGHDT and CDR2 YNNKEL (reference sequence). This CDR3 is 15 amino acids long.